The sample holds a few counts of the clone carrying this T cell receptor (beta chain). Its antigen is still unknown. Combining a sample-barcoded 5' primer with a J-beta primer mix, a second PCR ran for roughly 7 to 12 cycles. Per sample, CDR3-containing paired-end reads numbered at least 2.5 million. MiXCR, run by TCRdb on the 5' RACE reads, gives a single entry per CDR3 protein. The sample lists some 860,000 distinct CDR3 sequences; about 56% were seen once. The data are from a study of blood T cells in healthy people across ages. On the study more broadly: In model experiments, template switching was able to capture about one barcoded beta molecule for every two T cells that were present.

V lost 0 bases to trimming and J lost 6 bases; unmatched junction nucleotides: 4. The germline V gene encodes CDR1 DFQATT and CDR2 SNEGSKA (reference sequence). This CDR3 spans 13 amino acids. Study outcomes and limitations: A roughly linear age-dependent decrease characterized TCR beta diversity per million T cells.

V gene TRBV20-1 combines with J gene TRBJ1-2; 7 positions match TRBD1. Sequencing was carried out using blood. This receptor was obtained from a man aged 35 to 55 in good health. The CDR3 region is CSARDWDRDGYTF. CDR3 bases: TGCAGTGCTAGAGATTGGGACAGAGATGGCTACACCTTC.